The 23 T cell receptor beta chains below were found in one sample sequenced in a study of CD8 T cells in Susac syndrome. An input of roughly 0.5 to 1 ug of RNA was subjected to reverse transcription using random hexamers. From the immunoSEQ multiplex PCR reads, TCRdb called clonotypes with MiXCR, one entry per CDR3 protein. The table records about 190,000 distinct CDR3 sequences, 85% to 95% of them present only once. Specimen: CD8+ T cells from PBMCs. The origin of the receptors is a human donor with Susac syndrome.

This clonotype was counted once. The rearrangement joins TRBV24-1 to TRBJ2-1; 8 positions match TRBD1. V shed 9 bases and J 7 bases; nucleotides not matched to a gene: 7. The CDR3 totals 13 residues. The V gene's germline CDR1 is KGHDR and CDR2 SFDVKD. This chain's CDR3 is CATAGQVGNEQFF. In nucleotides, the CDR3 is TGTGCCACCGCGGGACAGGTAGGGAATGAGCAGTTCTTC.

This chain joins TRBV6-5 and TRBJ2-7; D uncertain. CDR3 length equals 12 residues. V was cut by 5 bases and J by 7 bases, with 12 bases left in between. Germline CDR1 and CDR2: MNHEY and SVGAGI. This CDR3 is CASSPRGREQYF. For the CDR3, the DNA is TGTGCCAGCAGTCCACGTGGGCGGGAGCAGTACTTC.

The gene calls are TRBV28 and TRBJ1-2; 7 bases align to TRBD1. J was trimmed by 8 bases and V by 3 bases; bases with no gene match: 9. CDR3 length: 14 residues. Germline lookup yields CDR1 MDHEN and CDR2 SYDVKM. Here the CDR3 reads CASSLRTGHRGYTF. The CDR3, as DNA: TGTGCCAGCAGTTTGCGGACAGGTCATAGGGGCTACACCTTC.

This clonotype was seen only once. The chain couples TRBV5-1 to TRBJ1-2; no clear D gene. The CDR3 length is 11 residues. The ends were cut back, 7 bases at V and 7 bases at J, with 11 bases in the middle. The V gene's germline CDR1 is SGHRS and CDR2 YFSETQ. CDR3 protein: CASAGIRGYTF. In DNA, the CDR3 is TGCGCCAGCGCGGGGATTCGTGGCTACACCTTC. Drawing the rest from reference TRBV5-1 and TRBJ1-2, the complete variable domain is KAGVTQTPRYLIKTRGQQVTLSCSPISGHRSVSWYQQTPGQGLQFLFEYFSETQRNKGNFPGRFSGRQFSNSRSEMNVSTLELGDSALYLCASAGIRGYTFGSGTRLTVV.

The chain recombines TRBV27 with TRBJ1-1; no reliable D call. Trimming stripped 5 bases from V and 7 bases from J, with 14 bases between. Germline loops: CDR1 MNHEY, CDR2 SMNVEV (reference sequence). The CDR3 consists of 13 residues. The DNA of the CDR3 is TGTGCCAGCAGTCCCCAGACACCTCTTGAAGCTTTCTTT. Encoded protein: CASSPQTPLEAFF.

The chain is built from TRBV28 and TRBJ1-2; TRBD1 matches 7 bases. CDR1 and CDR2 from the germline V gene are MDHEN and SYDVKM. The trim removed 6 bases at V and 4 bases at J, leaving 5 bases unmatched. The length of the CDR3 is 13 residues. The CDR3 DNA follows: TGTGCCAGCAGCCCGGGACAGACCTATGGCTACACCTTC. Amino acids: CASSPGQTYGYTF.

In its sample, this clonotype was seen once. The V call is TRBV9, the J call TRBJ1-4; TRBD1 matches at 11 bases. The CDR3 length is 17 residues. Germline trimming cut 4 bases from V and 7 bases from J; bases unmatched to any gene: 12. Germline V CDR1 and CDR2: SGDLS, YYNGEE. CDR3 residues: CASSPTGTGGLSEKLFF. The CDR3 DNA sequence: TGTGCCAGCAGCCCCACCGGGACAGGGGGTTTGAGTGAAAAACTGTTTTTT. The full variable domain, in which reference TRBV9 and TRBJ1-4 provide the parts outside the CDR3, is DSGVTQTPKHLITATGQRVTLRCSPRSGDLSVYWYQQSLDQGLQFLIQYYNGEERAKGNILERFSAQQFPDLHSELNLSSLELGDSALYFCASSPTGTGGLSEKLFFGSGTQLSVL.

The chain links TRBV6-6 to TRBJ1-1; TRBD1 is a possible D gene (6 bases). Per germline, CDR1 MNHNY and CDR2 SVGAGI (reference sequence). Trimming left V 2 bases short and J 8 bases short, with 12 bases between. The CDR3 totals 13 residues. CDR3 sequence (DNA): TGTGCCAGCAGTTACCCGAGGACAGTAGAAGCTTTCTTT. It is translated as CASSYPRTVEAFF.

The genes are TRBV7-6 and TRBJ2-2, with TRBD2 matching 12 bases. V was clipped by 5 bases and J by 3 bases; unmatched bases: 7. CDR1 is SGHVS and CDR2 is FNYEAQ in the germline V gene. The length of the CDR3 is 17 residues. The CDR3 sequence: CASSARTSGTYTGELFF. CDR3 nucleotide sequence: TGTGCCAGCAGCGCCAGGACTAGCGGGACTTACACCGGGGAGCTGTTTTTT. Full variable domain (missing parts from reference TRBV7-6 and TRBJ2-2): GAGVSQSPRYKVTKRGQDVALRCDPISGHVSLYWYRQALGQGPEFLTYFNYEAQQDKSGLPNDRFSAERPEGSISTLTIQRTEQRDSAMYRCASSARTSGTYTGELFFGEGSRLTVL.

In DNA form, the CDR3 reads TGTGCCAGCAGCCATAGGCTTAGCTTACCGAATCACACAGATACGCAGTATTTT. It encodes CASSHRLSLPNHTDTQYF. The rearrangement uses TRBV7-6 and TRBJ2-3; unclear D gene. The ends were cut back, 5 bases at V and 2 bases at J, with 23 bases in the middle. CDR1 is SGHVS, CDR2 FNYEAQ, per germline. The CDR3 spans 18 residues.

The chain recombines TRBV13 with TRBJ2-2; D might be TRBD2 (7 bases). V gave up 1 base and J gave up 4 bases, with 16 bases separating them. The V gene's germline CDR1 is PRHDT and CDR2 FYEKMQ (reference sequence). The CDR3 is made up of 17 amino acids. The CDR3 region is CASSLAGGLLLTGELFF. The CDR3 DNA sequence: TGTGCCAGCAGCTTAGCGGGGGGCCTCCTTCTCACCGGGGAGCTGTTTTTT.

The CDR3 here is CASSLGQGGREAFF. DNA for the CDR3: TGTGCCAGCAGCTTAGGGCAGGGGGGGAGAGAAGCTTTCTTT. The rearrangement uses TRBV7-8 and TRBJ1-1; 7 nucleotides line up with TRBD1. CDR1 is SGHVS and CDR2 is FQNEAQ in the germline V gene. Trimming took 1 base from V and 8 from J; bases not matched to a gene: 7. The length of the CDR3 is 14 residues.

This clonotype came up once. V usage is TRBV7-9 and J usage is TRBJ1-2; 7 positions match TRBD1. V shed 5 bases, J shed 2 bases, and the junction held 17 bases outside the gene matches. Germline V gene data show CDR1 as SEHNR and CDR2 as FQNEAQ (reference sequence). CDR3 length equals 18 residues. The CDR3 reads CASSPPSAGTVPNYGYTF. CDR3 DNA sequence: TGTGCCAGCAGCCCTCCCTCAGCCGGGACAGTTCCAAACTATGGCTACACCTTC.

The chain combines TRBV6-5 with TRBJ1-2; weak D call: TRBD1 (5 bases). Germline CDR1 and CDR2: MNHEY and SVGAGI. CDR3 length: 14 amino acids. Trimming took off 0 bases at V and 4 bases at J, with 9 bases between the two ends. The CDR3 region is CASSYSGAVYGYTF. The CDR3 DNA sequence: TGTGCCAGCAGTTACTCAGGGGCAGTCTATGGCTACACCTTC.

The chain combines TRBV24-1 with TRBJ1-2; D perhaps matches TRBD1 (5 bases). The V gene's germline CDR1 is KGHDR and CDR2 SFDVKD. V lost 7 bases, J lost 3 bases, and 14 bases lay in between. The CDR3 contains 14 residues. The CDR3 protein is CATRGWGTDYGYTF. The DNA for the CDR3 is TGTGCCACCAGAGGGTGGGGGACCGACTATGGCTACACCTTC.

The chain carries TRBV7-8 and TRBJ2-1, with D perhaps matching TRBD2 (7 bases). There are 15 residues in the CDR3. Trimming pared 5 bases from V and 7 bases from J, leaving 18 bases between. Germline assignment: CDR1 SGHVS and CDR2 FQNEAQ. In DNA, the CDR3 is TGTGCCAGCAGCCTCGCAGAGGGGGGGGCGAATGAGCAGTTCTTC. Its protein product is CASSLAEGGANEQFF.

This clonotype came up once. J is TRBJ2-7 and V is TRBV13; 9 positions match TRBD2. This CDR3 is built from 17 residues. The ends lost 0 bases at V and 0 bases at J; junction bases unmatched: 6. Germline-derived CDR1 and CDR2 are PRHDT and FYEKMQ (reference sequence). The CDR3 reads CASSLGQRGALSYEQYF. CDR3 coding DNA: TGTGCCAGCAGCTTAGGTCAGCGGGGGGCCCTCTCCTACGAGCAGTACTTC.

CDR3 nucleotides: TGTGCCAGCAGCGTAGGTTCCGGCAACACCGGGGAGCTGTTTTTT. The encoded protein is CASSVGSGNTGELFF. The chain carries TRBV9 and TRBJ2-2; D not resolved. Trimming pared 0 bases from V and 2 bases from J, leaving 8 bases between. This CDR3 region has 15 residues. Germline V gene lookup returns CDR1 SGDLS and CDR2 YYNGEE.

This rearrangement joins TRBV10-3 to TRBJ1-5, with 7 bases that match TRBD1. This CDR3 comprises 17 residues. Germline assignment: CDR1 ENHRY and CDR2 SYGVKD. With 0 bases clipped from V and 0 bases from J, the junction kept 5 bases outside the gene matches. CDR3 sequence: CAISESSGTDSNQPQHF. The CDR3, as DNA: TGTGCCATCAGTGAGTCGTCCGGGACAGATAGCAATCAGCCCCAGCATTTT.

The gene calls are TRBV28 and TRBJ2-7; 7 bases fit TRBD1. Germline lookup yields CDR1 MDHEN and CDR2 SYDVKM. This CDR3 comprises 14 residues. Trimming at V came to 6 bases and at J to 0 bases, leaving 5 bases not matched to a gene. CDR3 region: CASRWDRSSYEQYF. CDR3 in DNA: TGTGCCAGCAGATGGGACAGAAGCTCCTACGAGCAGTACTTC.

The J gene is TRBJ1-1, the V gene TRBV6-6; possible D gene TRBD1, 5 bases. The CDR3 consists of 13 residues. Between the trimmed V and J ends, which lost 6 bases and 5 bases, there was a span of 13 bases. CDR1 MNHNY and CDR2 SVGAGI come from the germline V gene (reference sequence). CDR3 loop: CASRTEKGTEAFF. CDR3 DNA sequence: TGTGCCAGCAGGACAGAGAAGGGGACTGAAGCTTTCTTT.

This chain joins TRBV24-1 and TRBJ2-1; D perhaps matches TRBD2 (6 bases). In germline, CDR1 is KGHDR, CDR2 SFDVKD. This CDR3 region has 15 residues. V shed 4 bases and J shed 13 bases, with 22 bases lying between them. In DNA, the CDR3 is TGTGCCACCAGTGACATATTCGGGACTCCCTCCCTCCAGTTCTTC. It yields the protein CATSDIFGTPSLQFF.

This clonotype has more than one count but fewer than ten. The V gene is TRBV3-1, the J gene TRBJ2-5; maybe TRBD2 (5 bases). This CDR3 spans 13 amino acids. The V gene's germline CDR1 is LGHDT and CDR2 YNNKEL (reference sequence). Trimming cost V 0 bases and J 4 bases, with 6 bases left between them. CDR3 nucleotide sequence: TGTGCCAGCAGCCAAGACAGCGGAGAGACCCAGTACTTC. This sequence encodes CASSQDSGETQYF.